Following are 19 T cell receptor beta chains from one sample sequenced in a study of regulatory T cells in long-lasting Graves disease. As to time point: persistent/refractory GD, antithyroid drugs over 5 years with positive TRAb. PBMC-derived RNA was used for the TCR library. To make TCR beta libraries, researchers used iRepertoire HTBI primers and Arm-PCR of CDR3 regions. TCRdb used MiXCR to reprocess the multiplex PCR reads, holding one entry per CDR3 protein. The sample has approximately 400,000 distinct CDR3 sequences, approximately 25% seen once. Material: peripheral blood mononuclear cells (PBMCs), obtained when the disease was refractory, from a patient treated with antithyroid drugs. All receptors come from a woman aged 40 to 50 with Graves disease.

As regards this clonotype: This may arise from a read error, as a much more abundant clone is one base away. This CDR3 is missing its conserved last phenylalanine or tryptophan, likely due to a read error. This chain joins TRBV6-1 and TRBJ1-6; possible D gene TRBD1, 5 bases. Germline CDR1 and CDR2: MNHNS and SASEGT. CDR3 length equals 13 residues. Trimming took 5 bases from V and 7 from J, leaving 9 bases between them. This CDR3 reads CASSRTSNSPLHL. DNA of the CDR3: TGTGCCAGCAGTCGGACAAGCAATTCACCCCTCCACCTT.

The rearrangement joins TRBV28 to TRBJ1-3; TRBD1 agrees at 8 bases. There are 17 residues in the CDR3. Losses at the gene ends were 4 bases for V and 5 bases for J; bases not matched to a gene: 13. The germline CDR1 and CDR2 sequences are MDHEN and SYDVKM. In DNA, the CDR3 is TGTGCCAGCAGTTCCCAGGGGGCGATCAGGTCTAGAAACACCATATATTTT. It codes for CASSSQGAIRSRNTIYF.

This clonotype was seen only a few times. A read error may be the cause here, since a much bigger clone is one base away. V is TRBV29-1 and J is TRBJ1-5, with unresolved D. The CDR3 is 16 residues long. The germline V gene encodes CDR1 SQVTM and CDR2 ANQGSEA. V was shortened by 4 bases and J by 3 bases, with 19 bases between the two germline ends. In DNA, the CDR3 is TGCAGCGTTGTCTGGGGTGAGGATATGCTCAATCAGCCCCAGCATTTT. Its protein product is CSVVWGEDMLNQPQHF.

The chain couples TRBV29-1 to TRBJ2-2, with D perhaps TRBD2 (5 bases). With 4 bases removed from V and 0 bases from J, the gap between germline ends came to 6 bases. There are 13 residues in the CDR3. Germline assignment: CDR1 SQVTM and CDR2 ANQGSEA. The DNA for the CDR3 is TGCAGCGTTGGCGGGCCGAACACCGGGGAGCTGTTTTTT. Translating it yields CSVGGPNTGELFF.

This clonotype was detected a few times. V gene TRBV20-1 combines with J gene TRBJ2-1; 10 nucleotides agree with TRBD2. Looked up from germline, CDR1 is DFQATT and CDR2 is SNEGSKA (reference sequence). The CDR3 contains 16 residues. With 0 bases clipped from V and 5 bases from J, the junction kept 7 bases outside the gene matches. The CDR3 bases are TGCAGTGCTAGAGATGGCACTAGCGGGATTCACAATGAGCAGTTCTTC. Translation gives CSARDGTSGIHNEQFF.

This clonotype was counted a few times. The chain uses TRBV7-2 and TRBJ2-1; D ambiguous. The CDR3 has 14 amino acids. Germline V gene sequence: CDR1 SGHTA, CDR2 FQGNSA. V lost 6 bases and J 5 bases, leaving 14 bases between the germline ends. The CDR3 DNA reads as TGTGCCAGCAGTGAAGGGTCCCAAGACAATGAGCAGTTCTTC. It specifies CASSEGSQDNEQFF.

This clonotype was seen only a few times. J is TRBJ1-5 and V is TRBV28, with 10 nucleotides matching TRBD1. This CDR3 contains 19 residues. With V trimmed by 0 bases and J by 0 bases, 8 bases remained unmatched. Germline V CDR1 and CDR2: MDHEN, SYDVKM. CDR3 sequence: CASSLWLLGTGDSNQPQHF. DNA for the CDR3: TGTGCCAGCAGTTTATGGCTCCTCGGGACAGGGGATAGCAATCAGCCCCAGCATTTT.

In this sample, this clonotype turned up a few times. The chain carries TRBV4-2 and TRBJ2-7, with 11 positions matching TRBD1. CDR1 and CDR2 from the germline V gene are LGHNA and YNFKEQ. CDR3 length: 14 residues. J gave up 8 bases and V 6 bases, and 9 bases lay outside the gene matches. The CDR3 DNA reads as TGTGCCAGCAGTCCAAGGACAGGGGGCGCGCAGCAGTACTTC. It encodes CASSPRTGGAQQYF.

This clonotype was counted between two and nine times. The chain is built from TRBV19 and TRBJ2-4; D is possibly TRBD1 or TRBD2 (5 bases each). Germline assignment: CDR1 LNHDA and CDR2 SQIVND (reference sequence). V was cut by 0 bases and J by 3 bases, with 12 bases left in between. The CDR3 contains 16 residues. The CDR3: CASSIDRGGSKNIQYF. The CDR3 nucleotides are TGTGCCAGTAGTATAGATCGGGGCGGAAGCAAAAACATTCAGTACTTC.

This clonotype showed up many times. The rearrangement joins TRBV24-1 to TRBJ2-2, with D possibly matching TRBD2 (5 bases). V was cut by 5 bases and J by 8 bases, with 11 bases left in between. Germline loops: CDR1 KGHDR, CDR2 SFDVKD. The CDR3 length is 13 residues. CDR3 in amino acids: CATSASRGGELFF. The CDR3 DNA is TGTGCCACCAGTGCGTCGCGCGGGGGGGAGCTGTTTTTT.

This clonotype was observed a handful of times. This rearrangement joins TRBV18 to TRBJ2-7, with unresolved D. Trimming cost V 3 bases and J 0 bases, with 6 bases left between them. Germline V lookup: CDR1 KGHSH, CDR2 LQKENI. The CDR3 has 13 amino acids. In nucleotides, the CDR3 is TGTGCCAGCTCACCTCCCCTCTCCTACGAGCAGTACTTC. Translating gives CASSPPLSYEQYF.

This clonotype appeared many times. The gene calls are TRBV10-3 and TRBJ2-5, with D uncertain. CDR3 length equals 12 residues. Deletions cut 0 bases from V and 5 bases from J, with 4 bases between. In germline, CDR1 is ENHRY, CDR2 SYGVKD. CDR3 DNA sequence: TGTGCCATCAGTGAGTCGACCGAGACCCAGTACTTC. Its translation: CAISESTETQYF.

This chain joins TRBV28 and TRBJ2-5; tentative D call: TRBD1 (6 bases). Trimming removed 3 bases from V and 5 bases from J, with 16 bases in between. The germline CDR1 and CDR2 sequences are MDHEN and SYDVKM. The CDR3 covers 15 residues. The CDR3 region is CASSFTQGELETQYF. The CDR3 DNA is TGTGCCAGCAGTTTTACACAGGGCGAGTTGGAGACCCAGTACTTC.

This clonotype was seen repeatedly, ten times or more. V usage is TRBV7-6 and J usage is TRBJ2-7, with 8 bases aligning to TRBD2. This CDR3 comprises 19 residues. J was trimmed by 0 bases and V by 4 bases; bases with no gene match: 17. The germline V gene encodes CDR1 SGHVS and CDR2 FNYEAQ. The CDR3 DNA sequence: TGTGCCAGCAGCTGGGGGGTGGGACTAGACCCCATGAGCTCCTACGAGCAGTACTTC. Translation: CASSWGVGLDPMSSYEQYF.

CDR3 sequence reads: CASSLQVDKYF. The CDR3 coding sequence is TGTGCCAGCAGCTTACAGGTTGACAAGTACTTC. The J gene is TRBJ2-7, the V gene TRBV7-8; no firm D call. V dropped 2 bases and J dropped 11 bases, with 10 bases sitting between them. CDR1 and CDR2 from the germline V gene are SGHVS and FQNEAQ. The CDR3 covers 11 residues. Filled out from reference TRBV7-8 and TRBJ2-7, the complete variable domain reads GAGVSQSPRYKVAKRGQDVALRCDPISGHVSLFWYQQALGQGPEFLTYFQNEAQLDKSGLPSDRFFAERPEGSVSTLKIQRTQQEDSAVYLCASSLQVDKYFGPGTRLTVT.

About this clonotype itself: Possible read error: a much larger clone is one base away. The chain recombines TRBV30 with TRBJ1-4; D uncertain. The CDR3 is 15 amino acids. Germline V lookup: CDR1 GTSNPN, CDR2 SVGIG (reference sequence). For the CDR3, the DNA is TGTGCCTGGAGCGGTTACCAAGGAACTAATGAAAAACTGCTTTTT. This sequence encodes CAWSGYQGTNEKLLF.

This clonotype was recorded many times. This chain connects TRBV28 to TRBJ2-7; D not resolved. CDR3 length: 12 amino acids. The germline V gene has CDR1 MDHEN and CDR2 SYDVKM. V lost 7 bases to trimming and J lost 2 bases, with 9 bases between them. The CDR3 DNA is TGTGCCAGCACCAACCAGACCTACGAGCAGTACTTC. This sequence encodes CASTNQTYEQYF.

This clonotype has only a few counts. The CDR3 region is CASSKPGQGNEQYF. The CDR3 coding sequence is TGTGCCAGCAGCAAACCGGGACAGGGCAACGAGCAGTACTTC. V usage is TRBV6-1 and J usage is TRBJ2-7; TRBD1 agrees at 9 bases. The CDR3 runs 14 residues. The V and J ends lost 6 bases and 5 bases, in that order; junction bases with no gene match: 8. Germline V gene data show CDR1 as MNHNS and CDR2 as SASEGT.

This clonotype was counted between two and nine times. The J gene is TRBJ1-1, the V gene TRBV5-1, with a weak D call TRBD1 (5 bases). Germline-derived CDR1 and CDR2 are SGHRS and YFSETQ. CDR3 size: 14 residues. The V end lost 5 bases, the J end lost 8 bases, and 19 bases lay between the germline ends. CDR3 amino acids: CASRASTGRPEAFF. DNA for the CDR3: TGCGCCAGCAGAGCTTCAACAGGTCGGCCAGAAGCTTTCTTT.